Here is one T cell receptor beta chain with its context. As yet, its antigen is unknown. The data originate from a study of blood T cells in healthy people across ages. Study-wide findings and caveats: Naive CD4+ cell counts and diversity both ran higher in long-lived than in aged donors.

The ends lost 2 bases at V and 6 bases at J; junction bases unmatched: 17. From germline, CDR1 is SQVTM and CDR2 ANQGSEA. This CDR3 region has 17 residues. A sample-barcoded 5' primer and a J-beta primer mix were used in a second PCR of about 7 to 12 cycles. Each cDNA molecule carried a tag from a template-switch adaptor that contained 12 random nucleotides. TCRdb reanalysed the 5' RACE reads using MiXCR and keeps one entry per CDR3 protein. Of about 760,000 distinct CDR3 sequences listed, around 25% were seen once; the top ten hold 9.4%. This sample was also put to use in a study of T cells of mothers and their children. This second study says: A few healthy Caucasian mothers served as donors, and their six children did as well. Related mother-child pairs showed slightly higher but non-significant overlap than unrelated pairs.

V usage is TRBV29-1 and J usage is TRBJ2-7, with TRBD1 matching 9 bases. The clonotype comes from a boy younger than 18 in good health. The specimen sequenced was blood. This chain's CDR3 is CSVEKNPGTGIYGEQYF. The DNA of the CDR3 is TGCAGCGTTGAAAAGAACCCCGGGACAGGGATTTATGGCGAGCAGTACTTC.